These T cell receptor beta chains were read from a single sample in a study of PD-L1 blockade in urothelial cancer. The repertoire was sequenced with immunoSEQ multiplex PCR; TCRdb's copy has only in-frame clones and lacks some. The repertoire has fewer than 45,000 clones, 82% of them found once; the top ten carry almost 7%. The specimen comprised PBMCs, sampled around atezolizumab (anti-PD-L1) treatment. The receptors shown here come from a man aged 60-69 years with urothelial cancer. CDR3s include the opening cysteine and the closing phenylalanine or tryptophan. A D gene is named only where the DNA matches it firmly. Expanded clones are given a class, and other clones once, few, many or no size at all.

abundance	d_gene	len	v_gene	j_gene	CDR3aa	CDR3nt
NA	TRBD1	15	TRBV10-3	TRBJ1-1	CAISRQGARGTEAFF	TGTGCCATCAGCCGACAGGGGGCGAGGGGTACTGAAGCTTTCTTT
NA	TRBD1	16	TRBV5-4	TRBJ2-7	CASSHSTGVVSYEQYF	TGTGCCAGCAGCCATTCGACAGGGGTCGTCTCCTACGAGCAGTACTTC
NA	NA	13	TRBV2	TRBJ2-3	CASSESSADTQYF	TGTGCCAGCAGTGAGTCTAGCGCAGATACGCAGTATTTT
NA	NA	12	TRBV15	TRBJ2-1	CATSSHYNEQFF	TGTGCCACCAGCAGTCACTACAATGAGCAGTTCTTC
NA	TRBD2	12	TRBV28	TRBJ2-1	CASRIAGNEQFF	TGTGCCAGCAGAATAGCGGGGAATGAGCAGTTCTTC
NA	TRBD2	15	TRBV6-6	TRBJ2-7	CASSPPAWGGSEQYF	TGTGCCAGCAGTCCTCCAGCATGGGGGGGTAGCGAGCAGTACTTC
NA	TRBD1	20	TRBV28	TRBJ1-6	CASIPTRNRGRLSYNSPLHF	TGTGCCAGCATTCCTACCCGGAACAGGGGGCGGCTGTCCTATAATTCACCCCTCCACTTT
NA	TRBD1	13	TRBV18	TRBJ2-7	CASSPNRGDEQYF	TGTGCCAGCTCACCCAACAGGGGTGATGAGCAGTACTTC
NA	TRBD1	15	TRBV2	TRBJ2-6	CASSGTGPGANVLTF	TGTGCCAGCAGTGGGACAGGCCCTGGGGCCAACGTCCTGACTTTC
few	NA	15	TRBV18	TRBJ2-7	CASSRPGSDSYEQYF	TGTGCCAGCTCACGACCCGGGTCCGACTCCTACGAGCAGTACTTC
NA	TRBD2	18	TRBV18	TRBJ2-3	CASSPPLAGGPSTDTQYF	TGTGCCAGCTCACCCCCACTAGCGGGGGGACCTAGCACAGATACGCAGTATTTT
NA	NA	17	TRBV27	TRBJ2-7	CASSTSSGGVLDYEQYF	TGTGCCAGCAGCACTTCCTCGGGGGGCGTCTTAGACTACGAGCAGTACTTC
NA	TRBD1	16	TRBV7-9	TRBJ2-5	CASSFGVGQGQETQYF	TGTGCCAGCAGCTTTGGGGTGGGACAGGGCCAAGAGACCCAGTACTTC
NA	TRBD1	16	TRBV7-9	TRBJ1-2	CASSSQTGGAGYGYTF	TGTGCCAGCAGCTCACAAACAGGGGGCGCAGGATATGGCTACACCTTC
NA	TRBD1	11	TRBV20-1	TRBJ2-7	CSAPDRDEQYF	TGCAGTGCCCCGGACAGGGACGAGCAGTACTTC
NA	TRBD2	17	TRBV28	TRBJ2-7	CASSLPGGSGFSYEQYF	TGTGCCAGCAGCCTTCCGGGCGGTAGCGGGTTCTCCTACGAGCAGTACTTC
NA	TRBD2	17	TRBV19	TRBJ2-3	CASSRASGGLGTDTQYF	TGTGCCAGTAGTCGGGCTAGCGGGGGCCTGGGCACAGATACGCAGTATTTT
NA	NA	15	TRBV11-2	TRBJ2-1	CASSLDGRIDNEQFF	TGTGCCAGCAGCTTAGATGGCAGGATAGACAATGAGCAGTTCTTC
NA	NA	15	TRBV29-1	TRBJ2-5	CSAEWRGSRGETQYF	TGCAGCGCCGAGTGGCGGGGTTCCCGGGGGGAGACCCAGTACTTC
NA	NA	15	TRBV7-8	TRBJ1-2	CASSQSRDTNYGYTF	TGTGCCAGCAGCCAAAGCCGGGACACCAACTATGGCTACACCTTC
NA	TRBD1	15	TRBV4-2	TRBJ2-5	CASSQKTGDGETQYF	TGTGCCAGCAGCCAAAAGACAGGGGACGGAGAGACCCAGTACTTC
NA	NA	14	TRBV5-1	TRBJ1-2	CASSLSGINYGYTF	TGCGCCAGCAGCTTGAGCGGGATTAACTATGGCTACACCTTC
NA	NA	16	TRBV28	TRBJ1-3	CASSPTQGNPGNTIYF	TGTGCCAGCAGTCCTACTCAGGGGAACCCTGGAAACACCATATATTTT
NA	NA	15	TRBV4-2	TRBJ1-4	CASSQEPGSNEKLFF	TGTGCCAGCAGCCAAGAGCCCGGGTCGAATGAAAAACTGTTTTTT
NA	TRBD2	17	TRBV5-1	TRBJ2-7	CASSRGLAGDLSYEQYF	TGCGCCAGCAGCAGGGGACTAGCGGGGGACCTCTCCTACGAGCAGTACTTC
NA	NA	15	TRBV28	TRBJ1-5	CASSFPDSLNQPQHF	TGTGCCAGCAGTTTCCCAGACTCACTTAATCAGCCCCAGCATTTT
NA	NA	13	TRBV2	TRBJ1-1	CASRLTGNTEAFF	TGTGCCAGCAGGCTGACAGGGAACACTGAAGCTTTCTTT
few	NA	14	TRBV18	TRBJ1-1	CASSPSSLNTEAFF	TGTGCCAGCTCACCATCGAGTTTGAACACTGAAGCTTTCTTT
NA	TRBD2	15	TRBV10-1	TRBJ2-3	CASSEGTSGADTQYF	TGCGCCAGCAGTGAGGGGACTAGCGGGGCAGATACGCAGTATTTT
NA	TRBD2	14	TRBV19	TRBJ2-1	CASSIAGGPNEQFF	TGTGCCAGTAGTATAGCGGGGGGGCCCAATGAGCAGTTCTTC
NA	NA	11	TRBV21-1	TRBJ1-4	CASSKMSGLFF	TGTGCCAGCAGCAAAATGTCCGGACTGTTTTTT
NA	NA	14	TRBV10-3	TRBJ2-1	CAIRPTGSYNEQFF	TGTGCCATCAGACCAACAGGGAGCTACAATGAGCAGTTCTTC
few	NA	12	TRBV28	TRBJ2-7	CASSSRTAEQYF	TGTGCCAGCAGTTCAAGAACTGCCGAGCAGTACTTC
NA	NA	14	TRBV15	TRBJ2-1	CATSSRGQGVRQFF	TGTGCCACCAGCAGCAGGGGCCAAGGTGTTAGGCAGTTCTTC
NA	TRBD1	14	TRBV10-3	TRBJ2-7	CAISGWTGTYEQYF	TGTGCCATCAGTGGGTGGACAGGGACCTACGAGCAGTACTTC
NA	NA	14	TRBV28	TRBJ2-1	CASSFEDPRREQFF	TGTGCCAGCAGTTTCGAGGATCCGCGACGTGAGCAGTTCTTC
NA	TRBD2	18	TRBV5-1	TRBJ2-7	CASSQGLAGGLLSYEQYF	TGCGCCAGCAGTCAGGGCCTAGCGGGGGGACTACTATCCTACGAGCAGTACTTC
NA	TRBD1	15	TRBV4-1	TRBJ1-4	CASSHLGQTGEKLFF	TGCGCCAGCAGCCACCTGGGACAGACCGGGGAAAAACTGTTTTTT
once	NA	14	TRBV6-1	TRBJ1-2	CASPGGGGLYGYTF	TGTGCCAGCCCCGGAGGAGGAGGACTCTATGGCTACACCTTC
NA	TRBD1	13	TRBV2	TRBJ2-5	CARGQDNQETQYF	TGTGCCAGGGGACAGGATAACCAAGAGACCCAGTACTTC
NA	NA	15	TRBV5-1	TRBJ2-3	CASSLAGGGPGAQYF	TGCGCCAGCAGCTTGGCCGGTGGGGGCCCCGGTGCGCAGTATTTT
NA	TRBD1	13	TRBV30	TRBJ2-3	CAWSVQGGDTQYF	TGTGCCTGGAGTGTACAGGGGGGAGATACGCAGTATTTT
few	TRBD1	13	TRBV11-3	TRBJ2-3	CASSGGQTDTQYF	TGTGCCAGCAGCGGGGGACAGACAGATACGCAGTATTTT
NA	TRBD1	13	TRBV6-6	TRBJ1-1	CASSYGQGGGAFF	TGTGCCAGCAGTTACGGGCAGGGGGGTGGCGCTTTCTTT
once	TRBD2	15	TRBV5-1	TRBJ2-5	CASSWSAGGKETQYF	TGCGCCAGCAGCTGGAGTGCGGGGGGGAAAGAGACCCAGTACTTC
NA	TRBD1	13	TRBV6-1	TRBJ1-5	CASSEDRGRGEHF	TGTGCCAGCAGTGAGGACAGGGGGCGCGGCGAGCATTTT
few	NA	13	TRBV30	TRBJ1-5	CAWSGQGNQPQHF	TGTGCCTGGAGTGGACAGGGCAATCAGCCCCAGCATTTT
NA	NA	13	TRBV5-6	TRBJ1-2	CASSGTGLEGYTF	TGTGCCAGCAGCGGAACAGGGTTGGAGGGCTACACCTTC
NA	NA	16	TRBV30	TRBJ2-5	CAWSVPRAGVRETQYF	TGTGCCTGGAGTGTACCGAGGGCAGGAGTTCGGGAGACCCAGTACTTC
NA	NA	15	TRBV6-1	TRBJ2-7	CASSARAGNDYEQYF	TGTGCCAGCAGTGCAAGGGCAGGGAACGACTACGAGCAGTACTTC
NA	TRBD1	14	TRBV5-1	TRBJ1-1	CASSYLQGNTEAFF	TGCGCCAGCAGCTACTTACAGGGGAATACTGAAGCTTTCTTT
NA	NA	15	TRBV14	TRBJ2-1	CASSRGGWSYNEQFF	TGTGCCAGCAGCCGGGGGGGCTGGTCCTACAATGAGCAGTTCTTC
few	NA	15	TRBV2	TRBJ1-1	CASSEIRGSGTEAFF	TGTGCCAGCAGTGAAATAAGGGGATCGGGCACTGAAGCTTTCTTT
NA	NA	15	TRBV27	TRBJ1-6	CASSFRRGSESPLHF	TGTGCCAGCAGTTTTCGCCGGGGATCCGAATCACCCCTCCACTTT
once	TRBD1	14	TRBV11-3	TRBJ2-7	CASSHGQGVREQYF	TGTGCCAGCAGCCACGGACAGGGAGTTCGAGAGCAGTACTTC
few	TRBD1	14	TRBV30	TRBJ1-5	CAWSPGQGNQPQHF	TGTGCCTGGAGCCCGGGACAGGGGAATCAGCCCCAGCATTTT
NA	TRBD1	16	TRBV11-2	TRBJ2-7	CASSSGTGYLSYEQYF	TGTGCCAGCAGCTCCGGGACAGGGTATTTATCCTACGAGCAGTACTTC
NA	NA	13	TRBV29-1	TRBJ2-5	CSAGVQGGETQYF	TGCAGCGCCGGAGTACAGGGTGGGGAGACCCAGTACTTC
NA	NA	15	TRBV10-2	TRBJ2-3	CASRRAGTSGDTQYF	TGCGCCAGCAGGAGGGCGGGGACCTCCGGAGATACGCAGTATTTT